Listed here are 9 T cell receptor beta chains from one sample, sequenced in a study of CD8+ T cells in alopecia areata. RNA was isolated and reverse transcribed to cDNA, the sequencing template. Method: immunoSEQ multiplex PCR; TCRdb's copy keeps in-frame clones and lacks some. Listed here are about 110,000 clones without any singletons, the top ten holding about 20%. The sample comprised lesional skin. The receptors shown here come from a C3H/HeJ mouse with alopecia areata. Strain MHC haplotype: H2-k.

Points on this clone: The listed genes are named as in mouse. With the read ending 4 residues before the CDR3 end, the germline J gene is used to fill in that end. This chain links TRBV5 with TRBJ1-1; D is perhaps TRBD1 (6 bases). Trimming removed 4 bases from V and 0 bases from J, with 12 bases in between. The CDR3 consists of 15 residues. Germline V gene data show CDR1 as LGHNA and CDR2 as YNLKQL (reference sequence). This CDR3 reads CASSLRDNANTEVFF. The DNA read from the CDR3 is TGTGCCAGCAGCCTCCGGGACAATGCAAACACA.

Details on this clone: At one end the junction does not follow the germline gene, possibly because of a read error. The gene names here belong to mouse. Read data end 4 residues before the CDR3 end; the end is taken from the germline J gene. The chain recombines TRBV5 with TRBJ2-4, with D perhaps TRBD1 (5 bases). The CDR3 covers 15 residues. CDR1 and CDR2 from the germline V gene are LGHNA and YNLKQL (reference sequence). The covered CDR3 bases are TGTGCCAGTAGCCAAGAGACAGATAGTCAAAAC. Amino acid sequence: CASSQETDSQN. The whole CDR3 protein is CASSQETDSQNTLYF.

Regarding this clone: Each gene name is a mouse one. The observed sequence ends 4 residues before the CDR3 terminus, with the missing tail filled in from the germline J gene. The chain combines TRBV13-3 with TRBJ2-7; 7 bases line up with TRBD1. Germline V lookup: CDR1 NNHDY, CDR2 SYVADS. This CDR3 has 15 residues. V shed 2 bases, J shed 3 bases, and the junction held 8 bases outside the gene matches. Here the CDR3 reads CASSDTGTVIYEQYF. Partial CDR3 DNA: TGTGCCAGCAGTGACACCGGGACAGTGATCTAT.

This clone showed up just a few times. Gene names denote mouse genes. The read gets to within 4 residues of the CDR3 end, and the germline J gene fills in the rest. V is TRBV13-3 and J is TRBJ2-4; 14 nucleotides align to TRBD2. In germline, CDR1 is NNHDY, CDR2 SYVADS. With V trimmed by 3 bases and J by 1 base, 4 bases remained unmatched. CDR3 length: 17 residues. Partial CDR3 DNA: TGTGCCAGCAGTGGGGACTGGGGGGGCGCACGTCAAAAC. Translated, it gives CASSGDWGGARQN. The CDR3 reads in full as CASSGDWGGARQNTLYF. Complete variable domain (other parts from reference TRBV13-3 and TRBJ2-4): EAAVTQSPRSKVAVTGGKVTLSCHQTNNHDYMYWYRQDTGHGLRLIHYSYVADSTEKGDIPDGYKASRPSQENFSLILELASLSQTAVYFCASSGDWGGARQNTLYFGAGTRLSVL.

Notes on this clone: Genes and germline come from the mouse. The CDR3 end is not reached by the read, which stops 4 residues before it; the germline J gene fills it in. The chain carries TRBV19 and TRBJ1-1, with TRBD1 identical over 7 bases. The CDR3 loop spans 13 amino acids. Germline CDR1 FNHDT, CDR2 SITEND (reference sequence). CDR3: CASSPTGDTEVFF. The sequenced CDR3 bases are TGTGCCAGCAGCCCCACAGGGGATACA.

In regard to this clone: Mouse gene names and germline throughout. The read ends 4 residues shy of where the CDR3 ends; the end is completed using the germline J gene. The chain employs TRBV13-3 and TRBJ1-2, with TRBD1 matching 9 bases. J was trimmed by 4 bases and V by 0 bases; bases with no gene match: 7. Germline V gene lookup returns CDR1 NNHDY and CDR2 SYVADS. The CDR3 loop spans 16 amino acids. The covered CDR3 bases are TGTGCCAGCAGTGATGCCGGGACAGGGTTTAGCTCC. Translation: CASSDAGTGFSS. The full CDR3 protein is CASSDAGTGFSSDYTF.

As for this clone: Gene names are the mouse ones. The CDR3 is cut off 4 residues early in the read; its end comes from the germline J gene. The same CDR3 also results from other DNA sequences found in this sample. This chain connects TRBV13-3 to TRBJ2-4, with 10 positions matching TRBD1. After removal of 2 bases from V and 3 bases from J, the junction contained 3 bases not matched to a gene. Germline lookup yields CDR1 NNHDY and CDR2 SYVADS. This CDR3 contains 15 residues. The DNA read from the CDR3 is TGTGCCAGCAGTGACCCGGACAGGGGGCAAAAC. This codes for CASSDPDRGQN. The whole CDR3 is CASSDPDRGQNTLYF.

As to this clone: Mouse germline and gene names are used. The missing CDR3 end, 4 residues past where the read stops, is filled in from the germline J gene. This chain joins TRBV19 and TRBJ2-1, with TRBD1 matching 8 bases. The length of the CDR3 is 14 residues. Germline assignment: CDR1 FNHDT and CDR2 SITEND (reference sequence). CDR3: CASSIMTGEAEQFF. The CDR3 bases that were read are TGTGCCAGCAGTATAATGACAGGGGAGGCT.

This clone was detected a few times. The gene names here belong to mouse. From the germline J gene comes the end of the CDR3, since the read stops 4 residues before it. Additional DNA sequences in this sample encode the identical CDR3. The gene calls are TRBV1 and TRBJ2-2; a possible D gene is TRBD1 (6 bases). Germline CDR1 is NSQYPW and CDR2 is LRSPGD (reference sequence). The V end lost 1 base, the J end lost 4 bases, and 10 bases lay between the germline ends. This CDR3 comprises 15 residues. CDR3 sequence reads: CTCSAGGGGTGQLYF. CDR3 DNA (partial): TGCACCTGCAGTGCAGGAGGGGGAGGCACCGGG.